Described below is a single T cell receptor beta chain sequence and its context. Its antigen is unidentified. In the PCR, 60 Vbeta and 13 Jbeta primers were used. The assay was immunoSEQ multiplex PCR, and TCRdb's table has in-frame clones only and misses some. This repertoire includes tens of thousands of clones. Germline assignment: CDR1 LNHDA and CDR2 SQIVND (reference sequence). J gave up 5 bases and V 8 bases, and 9 bases lay outside the gene matches. The CDR3 runs 14 residues. The entry originates in a study of cytomegalovirus exposure and HLA in healthy donors. General observations from the study: A previous analysis found most TCR beta V segments productive roughly 90% or roughly 30% of the time.

The chain carries TRBV19 and TRBJ2-5; 9 bases agree with TRBD2. Specimen: PBMCs. The clonotype was recovered from a man in his late teens or twenties in good health and CMV-seropositive. The CDR3 nucleotides read TGTGCCAGTGGAGCGGGAGGTCCCCGGGAGACCCAGTACTTC. Translated, it gives CASGAGGPRETQYF.